This T cell receptor beta chain was sequenced for a study of cytomegalovirus exposure and HLA in healthy donors. Study-wide context: A subsequent analysis reported that the 100 to 150 validation repertoires were produced on the same platform that had also been used for the 600 to 800 first-cohort repertoires.

V was clipped by 5 bases and J by 6 bases; unmatched bases: 7. This CDR3 has 15 residues. From germline, CDR1 is SGHRS and CDR2 YFSETQ. Notes on this clone: Its specificity is unknown.

The study, taken as a whole, reports: Cytomegalovirus status was reportedly diagnosed by the classifier with high specificity and sensitivity. The tendency of first-cohort TCR clusters to co-occur in the 120 validation repertoires was identified by a subsequent analysis. Associated with cytomegalovirus, according to the listing, were some 150 TCR beta chains.

This table comes from immunoSEQ multiplex PCR, and its TCRdb copy is limited to in-frame clones, with some not included. The table records 150,000 to 250,000 clones, roughly 82% of them present only once. Input material: PBMCs. The chain has TRBV5-1 and TRBJ2-3; TRBD1 matches 12 bases. This TCR was recovered from a woman between 25 and 40 years old in good health and CMV-seropositive. The CDR3 sequence is CASRSGTGGMDTQYF. For the CDR3, the DNA is TGCGCCAGCAGGTCCGGGACAGGGGGCATGGATACGCAGTATTTT.